This TCR beta chain was recovered during a study of neurological immune-mediated disorders. This clonotype was recorded at least ten times. What it recognizes is unknown. Study-wide results and limits: Grouping of repertoires by phylogeny put those of 18 of 34 multiple sclerosis patients into a single related-CDR3 cluster, a possible signature.

With 10-nucleotide random UMIs included, cDNA was synthesized by 5'RACE. TCRdb re-called the 5' RACE reads through MiXCR, storing one row per CDR3 protein. The sample contains about 82,000 distinct CDR3 sequences, 2.5% to 3% of which appear only once. The CDR3 consists of 12 residues. With 5 bases removed from V and 5 bases from J, the gap between germline ends came to 8 bases. Germline V lookup: CDR1 SGHRS, CDR2 YFSETQ. The receptor comes from a woman aged 25 to 45 with multiple sclerosis. V and J are TRBV5-1 and TRBJ2-1, with D uncertain. The material sequenced was PBMCs. In DNA form, the CDR3 reads TGCGCCAGCAGTATGACCGACAATGAGCAGTTCTTC. It codes for CASSMTDNEQFF.